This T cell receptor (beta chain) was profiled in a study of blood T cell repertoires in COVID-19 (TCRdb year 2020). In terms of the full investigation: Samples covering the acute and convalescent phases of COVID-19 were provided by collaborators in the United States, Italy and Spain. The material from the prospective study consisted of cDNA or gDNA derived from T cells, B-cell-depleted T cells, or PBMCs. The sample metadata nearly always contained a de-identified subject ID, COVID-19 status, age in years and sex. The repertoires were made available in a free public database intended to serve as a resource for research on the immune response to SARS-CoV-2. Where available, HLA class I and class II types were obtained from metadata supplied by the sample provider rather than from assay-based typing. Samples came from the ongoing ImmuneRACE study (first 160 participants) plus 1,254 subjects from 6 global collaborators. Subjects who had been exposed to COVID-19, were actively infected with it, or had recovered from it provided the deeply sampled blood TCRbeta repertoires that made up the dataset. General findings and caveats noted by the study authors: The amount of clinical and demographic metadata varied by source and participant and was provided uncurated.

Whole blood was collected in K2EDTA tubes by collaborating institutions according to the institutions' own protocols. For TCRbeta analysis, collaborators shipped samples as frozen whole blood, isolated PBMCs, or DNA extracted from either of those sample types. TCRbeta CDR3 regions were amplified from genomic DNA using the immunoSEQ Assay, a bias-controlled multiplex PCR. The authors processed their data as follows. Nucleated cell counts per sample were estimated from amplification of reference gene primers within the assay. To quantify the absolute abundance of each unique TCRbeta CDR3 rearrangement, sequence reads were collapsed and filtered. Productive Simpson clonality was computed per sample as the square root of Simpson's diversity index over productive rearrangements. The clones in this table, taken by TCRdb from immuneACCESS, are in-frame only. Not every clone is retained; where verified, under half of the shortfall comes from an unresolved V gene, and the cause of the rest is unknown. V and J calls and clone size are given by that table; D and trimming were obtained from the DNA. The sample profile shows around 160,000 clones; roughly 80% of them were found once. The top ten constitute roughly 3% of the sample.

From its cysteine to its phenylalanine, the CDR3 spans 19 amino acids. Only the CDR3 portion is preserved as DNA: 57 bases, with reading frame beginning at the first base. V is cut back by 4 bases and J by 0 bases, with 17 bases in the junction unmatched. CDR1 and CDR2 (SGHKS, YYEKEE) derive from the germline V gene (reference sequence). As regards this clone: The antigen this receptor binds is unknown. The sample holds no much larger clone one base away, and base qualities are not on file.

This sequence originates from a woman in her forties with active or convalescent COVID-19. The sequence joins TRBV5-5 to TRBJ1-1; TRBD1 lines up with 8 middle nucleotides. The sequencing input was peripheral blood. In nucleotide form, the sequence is TGTGCCAGCAGCAGCTTTCTCGTGACAGGGGTACGAATGAACACTGAAGCTTTCTTT. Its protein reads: CASSSFLVTGVRMNTEAFF.